These 14 T cell receptor beta chains were all obtained from the same sample, sequenced in a study of T cell repertoires in cytomegalovirus infection. TCRdb redid the calling of the reads with MiXCR, one entry per CDR3 protein. This repertoire shows around 710,000 distinct CDR3 sequences, almost 30% found once; its top ten account for 10% to 15%. Their target antigens are unknown. The input for sequencing was cultured CD8+ T cells from PBMCs, taken from culture after CMV antigen stimulation. All receptors derive from a human donor in good health (CMV status not recorded). Some clones in this sample may be carry-over from other donors' samples.

The J gene is TRBJ2-1, the V gene TRBV4-1; 13 bases are a match to TRBD2. V shed 4 bases and J 0 bases; nucleotides not matched to a gene: 6. Germline V gives CDR1 MGHRA, CDR2 YSYEKL. The CDR3 length is 18 residues. CDR3: CASSRLAGGRSSYNEQFF. For the CDR3, the DNA is TGCGCCAGCAGCCGACTAGCGGGGGGCCGGAGCTCCTACAATGAGCAGTTCTTC.

The gene calls are TRBV5-6 and TRBJ2-7, with D tentatively TRBD2 (5 bases). The CDR3 sequence is 12 residues long. V lost 7 bases to trimming and J lost 0 bases, with 8 bases between them. The V gene's germline CDR1 is SGHDT and CDR2 YYEEEE. The CDR3 loop reads CASLRGSYEQYF. The CDR3 DNA reads TGTGCCAGCCTTCGGGGCTCCTACGAGCAGTACTTC.

This clonotype was detected only a few times. The chain recombines TRBV10-3 with TRBJ2-7; 9 bases align to TRBD1. CDR1 is ENHRY and CDR2 is SYGVKD in the germline V gene. The CDR3 has 14 amino acids. V shed 8 bases, J shed 3 bases, and the junction held 8 bases outside the gene matches. In nucleotides, the CDR3 is TGTGCCATCGCCAGGACAGGGGACGGCTACGAGCAGTACTTC. It translates to CAIARTGDGYEQYF.

The CDR3: CASSLVLAGSHNEQFF. The CDR3 nucleotides are TGTGCCAGCAGCTTAGTCCTAGCGGGGTCCCACAATGAGCAGTTCTTC. The rearrangement links TRBV7-8 to TRBJ2-1, with TRBD2 matching 9 bases. The V segment lost 1 base and the J segment 5 bases; nucleotides outside the gene matches: 6. The CDR3 has 16 amino acids. Germline-derived CDR1 and CDR2 are SGHVS and FQNEAQ.

V usage is TRBV10-3 and J usage is TRBJ2-7; D perhaps matches TRBD2 (6 bases). Between the trimmed V and J ends, which lost 10 bases and 5 bases, there was a span of 12 bases. This CDR3 has 11 residues. Germline CDR1 ENHRY, CDR2 SYGVKD. The CDR3 sequence: CATGRGDEQYV. For the CDR3, the DNA is TGTGCCACCGGGAGAGGGGACGAGCAGTACGTC.

This chain connects TRBV20-1 to TRBJ1-2; D remains unclear. With 5 bases removed from V and 12 bases from J, the gap between germline ends came to 19 bases. CDR3 size: 12 residues. Germline V gene lookup returns CDR1 DFQATT and CDR2 SNEGSKA (reference sequence). CDR3 amino acids: CSAPYVPIDNTF. The CDR3 DNA reads as TGCAGTGCTCCTTATGTTCCGATCGATAACACCTTC.

V usage is TRBV2 and J usage is TRBJ2-4, with D unresolved. Germline V lookup: CDR1 SNHLY, CDR2 FYNNEI. This CDR3 spans 12 amino acids. With 5 bases removed from V and 4 bases from J, the gap between germline ends came to 6 bases. CDR3 sequence: CASSTRKNIQYF. The CDR3 DNA follows: TGTGCCAGCAGTACCCGAAAAAACATTCAGTACTTC.

This clonotype was seen just once. Its ends do not fully match the called genes, so a read error is possible. The V gene is TRBV6-4, the J gene TRBJ2-1; D remains ambiguous. Germline CDR1 is MRHNA and CDR2 is SNTAGT. This CDR3 is 13 amino acids long. The CDR3 nucleotides read TGTGCCAGCAGTGTAGGATCCTACAATGAGCTGTTCTTC. It is translated as CASSVGSYNELFF.

This clonotype was counted ten times or more. The chain joins TRBV12-3 or TRBV12-4 to TRBJ2-1, with D hard to call. This CDR3 comprises 12 residues. The ends were cut back, 7 bases at V and 5 bases at J, with 9 bases in the middle. The CDR3 loop is CASTLLNNEQFF. DNA of the CDR3: TGTGCCAGCACCCTTCTGAACAATGAGCAGTTCTTC.

This clonotype has more than one count but fewer than ten. The chain recombines TRBV24-1 with TRBJ2-1; 7 bases line up with TRBD1. Looked up from germline, CDR1 is KGHDR and CDR2 is SFDVKD. The CDR3 is 16 amino acids. With V trimmed by 3 bases and J by 0 bases, 4 bases remained unmatched. The CDR3 bases are TGTGCCACCAGTGATCCCGGGACAGCCTCCTACAATGAGCAGTTCTTC. Translating gives CATSDPGTASYNEQFF.

This clonotype was found a few times. The chain has TRBV2 and TRBJ1-4, with a possible D match to TRBD1 (5 bases). This CDR3 region has 12 residues. The germline V and J ends were trimmed by 8 bases and 6 bases, with 10 bases remaining between them. Germline V lookup: CDR1 SNHLY, CDR2 FYNNEI. CDR3 bases: TGTGCCAGCTCCGGGGCCCATGAAAAACTGTTTTTT. Translation gives CASSGAHEKLFF.

This clonotype was seen a few times. The rearrangement joins TRBV12-3 or TRBV12-4 to TRBJ2-7; the D is unclear. Deletions cut 3 bases from V and 0 bases from J, with 6 bases between. This CDR3 is built from 13 residues. The CDR3 region is CASSFTTSYEQYF. The CDR3 bases are TGTGCCAGCAGTTTTACGACCTCCTACGAGCAGTACTTC.

The chain uses TRBV6-6 and TRBJ1-1; TRBD1 matches 7 bases. V shed 7 bases and J 5 bases; nucleotides not matched to a gene: 10. Germline values: CDR1 MNHNY, CDR2 SVGAGI (reference sequence). This CDR3 is 14 amino acids long. CDR3 amino acids: CASTQIPGGTEAFF. In nucleotides, the CDR3 is TGTGCCAGCACCCAAATTCCAGGGGGGACTGAAGCTTTCTTT.

V usage is TRBV25-1 and J usage is TRBJ2-7, with D unclear. V lost 3 bases, J lost 2 bases, and 11 bases lay in between. Germline CDR1 MGHDK, CDR2 SYGVNS. The CDR3 is 14 amino acids. Here the CDR3 reads CASSELGWAYEQYF. CDR3 DNA: TGTGCCAGCAGTGAGTTAGGGTGGGCCTACGAGCAGTACTTC.